This T cell receptor beta chain was recorded in a study of monozygotic twins with inflammatory bowel disease. Study-wide points: Among IBD patients, fewer clonotypes were shared with others than among healthy twins, especially with disease activity.

Regarding this clonotype: Antigen: not known.

Per germline, CDR1 MGHRA and CDR2 YSYEKL. This CDR3 region has 14 residues. Per sample, reverse transcription was split into eight reactions. TCRdb re-called the 5' RACE reads; one entry per CDR3 protein, DNA not given. In total, the table holds about 380,000 distinct CDR3 sequences. The source is a human donor with ulcerative colitis or Crohn's disease, or a healthy co-twin of an affected twin (not recorded which). The specimen was blood. The gene calls are TRBV4-1 and TRBJ2-5; without DNA, the TCRdb call of TRBD1 cannot be checked. The CDR3 spells CASGGGGARETQYF.